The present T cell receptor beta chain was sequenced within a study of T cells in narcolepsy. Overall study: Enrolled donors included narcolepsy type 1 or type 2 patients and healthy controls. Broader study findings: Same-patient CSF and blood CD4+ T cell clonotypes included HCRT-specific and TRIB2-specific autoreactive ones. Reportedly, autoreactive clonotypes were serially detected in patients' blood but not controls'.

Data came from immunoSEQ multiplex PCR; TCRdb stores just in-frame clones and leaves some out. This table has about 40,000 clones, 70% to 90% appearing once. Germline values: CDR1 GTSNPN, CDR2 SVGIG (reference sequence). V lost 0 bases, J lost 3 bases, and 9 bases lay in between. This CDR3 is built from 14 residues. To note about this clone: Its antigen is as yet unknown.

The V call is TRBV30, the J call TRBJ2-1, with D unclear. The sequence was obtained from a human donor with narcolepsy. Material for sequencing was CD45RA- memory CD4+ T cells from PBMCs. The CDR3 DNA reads TGTGCCTGGAGTGTAGGGCTAGGCTACAATGAGCAGTTCTTC. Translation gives CAWSVGLGYNEQFF.